This passage covers 23 T cell receptor beta chains from one sample sequenced in a study of technical replicates of blood from a few donors. Produced via immunoSEQ multiplex PCR; TCRdb's table is partial and in-frame only. The sample holds tens of thousands of clones, roughly 94% seen once. The sample was T cells isolated from PBMCs. Receptors originate from a human donor in good health.

The chain is built from TRBV5-6 and TRBJ2-5; D is unresolved. Trimming stripped 2 bases from V and 4 bases from J, with 12 bases between. This CDR3 region has 14 residues. Germline V CDR1 and CDR2: SGHDT, YYEEEE. Written as DNA, the CDR3 is TGTGCCAGCAGCTTTGAGGTAACGGTAGAGACCCAGTACTTC. Encoded protein: CASSFEVTVETQYF.

The V call is TRBV6-5, the J call TRBJ1-6, with D uncertain. The germline V gene has CDR1 MNHEY and CDR2 SVGAGI. Deletions cut 0 bases from V and 4 bases from J, with 10 bases between. The length of the CDR3 is 16 residues. For the CDR3, the DNA is TGTGCCAGCAGTTACTCGAATTTAGCTTATAATTCACCCCTCCACTTT. Its translation: CASSYSNLAYNSPLHF.

This sequence joins TRBV10-3 and TRBJ1-3, with D perhaps matching TRBD1 (6 bases). V dropped 10 bases and J dropped 2 bases, with 15 bases sitting between them. The germline CDR1 and CDR2 sequences are ENHRY and SYGVKD. CDR3 length equals 14 residues. The CDR3 sequence: CASLDRKTGNTIYF. The CDR3 DNA reads as TGTGCCAGCCTCGACAGGAAAACTGGAAACACCATATATTTT.

This clone was observed a handful of times. The chain has TRBV4-1 and TRBJ2-1; the match to TRBD1 covers 7 bases. CDR3 length equals 15 residues. Germline V CDR1 and CDR2: MGHRA, YSYEKL. V gave up 4 bases and J gave up 7 bases; unmatched junction bases: 10. CDR3 in amino acids: CASSRSRDSKNEQFF. The CDR3 DNA follows: TGCGCCAGCAGCCGATCCCGGGACAGTAAGAATGAGCAGTTCTTC.

This chain links TRBV6-1 with TRBJ1-1, with a tentative D call TRBD1 (6 bases). V gave up 4 bases and J gave up 5 bases, with 14 bases separating them. Germline CDR1 and CDR2: MNHNS and SASEGT. CDR3 length: 14 residues. The CDR3 spells CASSGGQGRTEAFF. Written as DNA, the CDR3 is TGTGCCAGCAGTGGGGGGCAGGGACGGACTGAAGCTTTCTTT.

This clone has a single count. Its ends do not fully match the called genes, so a read error is possible. The chain is built from TRBV12-5 and TRBJ1-1, with TRBD1 matching 8 bases. The CDR3 is 15 amino acids. Germline V gene data show CDR1 as LGHNT and CDR2 as FRNRAP. The CDR3 reads CASVLAGGLGTEAFF. The CDR3 DNA follows: TGTGCTAGTGTTTTGGCAGGGGGCTTGGGGACTGAAGCTTTCTTT.

The chain links TRBV5-1 to TRBJ2-2; 7 positions match TRBD2. Trimming cost V 3 bases and J 6 bases; bases outside gene matches: 8. Per germline, CDR1 SGHRS and CDR2 YFSETQ. The CDR3 sequence is 15 residues long. The CDR3 here is CASSSPGGGPGELFF. The CDR3 nucleotides are TGCGCCAGCAGCTCCCCCGGCGGGGGTCCCGGGGAGCTGTTTTTT.

The rearrangement links TRBV6-6 to TRBJ2-7, with 9 nucleotides matching TRBD1. Germline CDR1 MNHNY, CDR2 SVGAGI (reference sequence). The junction had 8 bases not matched to a gene; V was cut back by 2 bases and J by 3 bases. The CDR3 covers 16 residues. In nucleotides, the CDR3 is TGTGCCAGCAGTTACCTCGGGACAGGGACCATCTACGAGCAGTACTTC. Translation gives CASSYLGTGTIYEQYF.

The chain links TRBV5-6 to TRBJ2-7; 8 bases map to TRBD2. The ends lost 0 bases at V and 3 bases at J; junction bases unmatched: 5. The CDR3 has 15 amino acids. Germline V gene sequence: CDR1 SGHDT, CDR2 YYEEEE. The CDR3 bases are TGTGCCAGCAGCTTGGCCATCCGGGAGGGCTACGAGCAGTACTTC. Translation: CASSLAIREGYEQYF.

The chain has TRBV27 and TRBJ2-6; the D gene is possibly TRBD1 (6 bases). From germline, CDR1 is MNHEY and CDR2 SMNVEV (reference sequence). The V and J ends lost 8 bases and 0 bases respectively, with 14 bases between them. The CDR3 consists of 16 residues. The chain's CDR3 is CASGDITTSGANVLTF. CDR3 sequence (DNA): TGTGCCAGCGGGGACATCACTACCTCTGGGGCCAACGTCCTGACTTTC.

The gene calls are TRBV5-1 and TRBJ2-5; TRBD2 agrees at 10 bases. CDR1 and CDR2 (germline): SGHRS, YFSETQ. After removal of 0 bases from V and 0 bases from J, the junction contained 11 bases not matched to a gene. The CDR3 contains 19 residues. CDR3 sequence: CASSLAYGLADLYQETQYF. In DNA, the CDR3 is TGCGCCAGCAGCTTGGCCTATGGACTAGCGGATTTGTACCAAGAGACCCAGTACTTC. The full variable domain, rest sourced from reference TRBV5-1 and TRBJ2-5, is KAGVTQTPRYLIKTRGQQVTLSCSPISGHRSVSWYQQTPGQGLQFLFEYFSETQRNKGNFPGRFSGRQFSNSRSEMNVSTLELGDSALYLCASSLAYGLADLYQETQYFGPGTRLLVL.

V usage is TRBV2 and J usage is TRBJ1-4; the D is unclear. Germline assignment: CDR1 SNHLY and CDR2 FYNNEI. V was pared by 7 bases and J by 0 bases, with 15 bases between. The CDR3 loop spans 16 amino acids. CDR3 bases: TGTGCCAGCAATAATAGCCCATCCGCAACTAATGAAAAACTGTTTTTT. It is translated as CASNNSPSATNEKLFF.

The chain couples TRBV10-3 to TRBJ1-1, with D possibly TRBD1 on 6 matching bases. The length of the CDR3 is 16 residues. The V and J ends lost 2 bases and 0 bases respectively, with 13 bases between them. Per germline, CDR1 ENHRY and CDR2 SYGVKD. The CDR3 protein is CAISEGTRFMNTEAFF. CDR3 nucleotides: TGTGCCATCAGTGAGGGGACAAGGTTCATGAACACTGAAGCTTTCTTT.

The chain uses TRBV27 and TRBJ2-7; 8 nucleotides align to TRBD1. Trimming removed 5 bases from V and 2 bases from J; junction bases left unmatched: 11. The germline V gene encodes CDR1 MNHEY and CDR2 SMNVEV (reference sequence). This CDR3 is built from 16 residues. The CDR3 DNA reads TGTGCCAGCAGTCAATCTGCGACAGGGGCGGCCTACGAGCAGTACTTC. It translates to CASSQSATGAAYEQYF.

The J gene is TRBJ1-2, the V gene TRBV29-1; 8 bases agree with TRBD1. Unmatched junction bases numbered 5, after V lost 4 bases and J lost 1 base. CDR1 is SQVTM and CDR2 is ANQGSEA in the germline V gene. CDR3 length: 14 amino acids. The CDR3: CSVVRQGINYGYTF. The DNA for the CDR3 is TGCAGCGTTGTCAGACAGGGGATTAACTATGGCTACACCTTC. Full variable domain (rest looked up from reference TRBV29-1 and TRBJ1-2): SAVISQKPSRDICQRGTSLTIQCQVDSQVTMMFWYRQQPGQSLTLIATANQGSEATYESGFVIDKFPISRPNLTFSTLTVSNMSPEDSSIYLCSVVRQGINYGYTFGSGTRLTVV.

The V and J genes are TRBV5-4 and TRBJ2-7; D might be TRBD2 (6 bases). The CDR3 is 14 amino acids. Germline-derived CDR1 and CDR2 are SGHNT and YYREEE (reference sequence). V lost 0 bases and J 5 bases, leaving 12 bases between the germline ends. The CDR3 nucleotides are TGTGCCAGCAGCTTGGACGGGGGTGGAGACGAGCAGTACTTC. It encodes CASSLDGGGDEQYF.

The chain recombines TRBV6-4 with TRBJ1-6; 9 bases agree with TRBD1. The CDR3 has 16 residues. The trim removed 3 bases at V and 7 bases at J, leaving 7 bases unmatched. CDR1 and CDR2 from the germline V gene are MRHNA and SNTAGT. The CDR3 here is CASSENLGTGNSPLHF. The DNA of the CDR3 is TGTGCCAGCAGTGAAAATTTAGGGACAGGGAATTCACCCCTCCACTTT.

The chain carries TRBV13 and TRBJ1-1, with unresolved D. Trimming cost V 6 bases and J 2 bases, with 13 bases left between them. Germline loops: CDR1 PRHDT, CDR2 FYEKMQ (reference sequence). The length of the CDR3 is 14 residues. CDR3 in amino acids: CASSPSLFNTEAFF. The CDR3 DNA follows: TGTGCCAGCAGTCCCAGTTTGTTTAACACTGAAGCTTTCTTT.

This clone is a singleton in its sample. The rearrangement uses TRBV18 and TRBJ2-5; D is unclear. Looked up from germline, CDR1 is KGHSH and CDR2 is LQKENI. CDR3 size: 11 residues. Trimming removed 5 bases from V and 2 bases from J, with 3 bases in between. The chain's CDR3 is CASSLQETQYF. The CDR3, as DNA: TGTGCCAGCTCATTACAAGAGACCCAGTACTTC.

This clone appeared a single time. The chain couples TRBV7-6 to TRBJ2-7, with 7 positions matching TRBD1. Germline V gives CDR1 SGHVS, CDR2 FNYEAQ. This CDR3 contains 14 residues. Trimming removed 1 base from V and 3 bases from J; junction bases left unmatched: 3. The CDR3 DNA sequence: TGTGCCAGCAGCTTAGAACCAGGGGGCTACGAGCAGTACTTC. This codes for CASSLEPGGYEQYF.

The gene calls are TRBV6-5 and TRBJ1-1, with D possibly TRBD1 on 5 matching bases. CDR1 and CDR2 from the germline V gene are MNHEY and SVGAGI. Trimming shortened V by 2 bases and J by 11 bases, and 15 bases separated the two germline ends. CDR3 length: 13 residues. The DNA of the CDR3 is TGTGCCAGCAGTTACGACCCGGGGGATACGGCTTTCTTT. Translating gives CASSYDPGDTAFF.

The V gene is TRBV28, the J gene TRBJ1-1, with 8 bases lining up with TRBD1. The CDR3 runs 15 residues. CDR1 and CDR2 (germline): MDHEN, SYDVKM. Losses at the gene ends were 3 bases for V and 3 bases for J; bases not matched to a gene: 6. CDR3 nucleotides: TGTGCCAGCAGTTTCTCCGCAGGGGGCCACACTGAAGCTTTCTTT. It is translated as CASSFSAGGHTEAFF. The whole variable domain, filled in from reference TRBV28 and TRBJ1-1, reads DVKVTQSSRYLVKRTGEKVFLECVQDMDHENMFWYRQDPGLGLRLIYFSYDVKMKEKGDIPEGYSVSREKKERFSLILESASTNQTSMYLCASSFSAGGHTEAFFGQGTRLTVV.

The chain is built from TRBV28 and TRBJ2-3, with D uncertain. Per the germline V gene, CDR1 is MDHEN and CDR2 is SYDVKM. V dropped 8 bases and J dropped 0 bases, with 6 bases sitting between them. CDR3 length equals 12 residues. The CDR3 nucleotides read TGTGCCAGCGTGGCTAGCACAGATACGCAGTATTTT. Translation: CASVASTDTQYF. The complete variable domain, with remaining parts taken from reference TRBV28 and TRBJ2-3, reads DVKVTQSSRYLVKRTGEKVFLECVQDMDHENMFWYRQDPGLGLRLIYFSYDVKMKEKGDIPEGYSVSREKKERFSLILESASTNQTSMYLCASVASTDTQYFGPGTRLTVL.